The 19 T cell receptor beta chains below all came from one sample that was sequenced in a study of T cell changes during pregnancy in multiple sclerosis. Measured with immunoSEQ multiplex PCR; TCRdb has only the in-frame clones, and not every one. This repertoire shows tens of thousands of clones, under 90% found once; its top ten account for 0.55% to 0.65%. Sequenced here: CD4+ T cells from peripheral blood mononuclear cells, sampled before pregnancy. Every receptor here comes from a female donor with multiple sclerosis, enrolled in a pregnancy study.

The CDR3: CSATRGYGYTF. In DNA, the CDR3 is TGCAGTGCTACCAGGGGTTATGGCTACACCTTC. V is TRBV20-1 and J is TRBJ1-2, with D possibly being TRBD1 (6 bases). The CDR3 consists of 11 residues. Germline V gene data show CDR1 as DFQATT and CDR2 as SNEGSKA (reference sequence). V was shortened by 4 bases and J by 5 bases, with 8 bases between the two germline ends.

V and J are TRBV9 and TRBJ1-6; D gene ambiguous. The CDR3 length is 15 residues. V lost 0 bases, J lost 7 bases, and 11 bases lay in between. Germline V lookup: CDR1 SGDLS, CDR2 YYNGEE. CDR3: CASSVVDGVNSPLHF. The CDR3 DNA sequence: TGTGCCAGCAGCGTAGTTGACGGGGTGAATTCACCCCTCCACTTT.

This chain connects TRBV30 to TRBJ2-7, with 8 positions matching TRBD2. The germline V gene has CDR1 GTSNPN and CDR2 SVGIG (reference sequence). This CDR3 has 15 residues. V lost 4 bases and J lost 6; bases outside the gene matches: 14. The CDR3 nucleotides are TGTGCCTGGATCCCCGGGGGGGCGGGAACCCCCGAGCAGTACTTC. This encodes CAWIPGGAGTPEQYF.

The J gene is TRBJ2-1, the V gene TRBV5-1; D is possibly TRBD2 (6 bases). The V and J ends lost 4 bases and 1 base respectively, with 12 bases between them. This CDR3 comprises 15 residues. In germline, CDR1 is SGHRS, CDR2 YFSETQ. The CDR3 DNA is TGCGCCAGCAGCCCGAACCTAGCGTCCTACAATGAGCAGTTCTTC. Protein: CASSPNLASYNEQFF.

The gene calls are TRBV7-3 and TRBJ2-7; 10 positions agree with TRBD1. Losses at the gene ends were 6 bases for V and 12 bases for J; bases not matched to a gene: 20. The CDR3 consists of 16 residues. Per germline, CDR1 SGHTA and CDR2 FQGTGA. The CDR3 DNA follows: TGTGCCAGCAGGTATTTTCCGGGACAGGGGTTTTTCGGCCCGTACTTC. It translates to CASRYFPGQGFFGPYF. Using reference TRBV7-3 and TRBJ2-7 for the parts outside the CDR3, the full variable domain is GAGVSQTPSNKVTEKGKYVELRCDPISGHTALYWYRQSLGQGPEFLIYFQGTGAADDSGLPNDRFFAVRPEGSVSTLKIQRTERGDSAVYLCASRYFPGQGFFGPYFGPGTRLTVT.

V and J are TRBV7-2 and TRBJ2-5; D unresolved. Per the germline V gene, CDR1 is SGHTA and CDR2 is FQGNSA. This CDR3 region has 13 residues. V lost 4 bases and J 3 bases, leaving 9 bases between the germline ends. As DNA, the CDR3 is TGTGCCAGCAGCTACTTTAAAGAAGAGACCCAGTACTTC. This codes for CASSYFKEETQYF.

The chain links TRBV27 to TRBJ2-1, with D tentatively TRBD2 (6 bases). V lost 6 bases to trimming and J lost 2 bases, with 14 bases between them. Germline CDR1 and CDR2: MNHEY and SMNVEV (reference sequence). This CDR3 contains 15 residues. CDR3 loop: CASSVAESAYNEQFF. The CDR3 region has the DNA TGTGCCAGCAGCGTAGCGGAGTCCGCCTACAATGAGCAGTTCTTC.

The chain joins TRBV5-1 to TRBJ2-7; D perhaps matches TRBD2 (5 bases). Germline CDR1 and CDR2: SGHRS and YFSETQ. The V gene lost 4 bases and the J gene lost 6 bases, with 14 bases spanning the gap. This CDR3 spans 13 amino acids. CDR3: CASSHPTRGEQYF. DNA of the CDR3: TGCGCCAGCAGCCACCCGACCCGGGGCGAGCAGTACTTC.

The gene calls are TRBV4-1 and TRBJ2-3, with a tentative D call TRBD1 (6 bases). CDR3 length: 14 amino acids. The V and J ends lost 2 bases and 4 bases respectively, with 10 bases between them. Per the germline V gene, CDR1 is MGHRA and CDR2 is YSYEKL. CDR3 loop: CASSQQQGPDTQYF. The CDR3 DNA reads TGCGCCAGCAGCCAACAACAGGGTCCAGATACGCAGTATTTT.

This clone occurred a few times. The chain couples TRBV6-5 to TRBJ1-3; D may be TRBD1 (6 bases). The V gene's germline CDR1 is MNHEY and CDR2 SVGAGI. The length of the CDR3 is 11 residues. Trimming took off 0 bases at V and 16 bases at J, with 10 bases between the two ends. Here the CDR3 DNA reads TGTGCCAGCAGTTACTCCGGGACATACTATTTT. It yields the protein CASSYSGTYYF.

This clone has more than one count but fewer than ten. This chain uses TRBV7-3 with TRBJ2-7, with a possible D match to TRBD1 (6 bases). In germline, CDR1 is SGHTA, CDR2 FQGTGA. The CDR3 runs to 11 residues. Trimming cost V 1 base and J 11 bases, with 9 bases left between them. The CDR3 spells CASSLRGQKYF. CDR3 coding DNA: TGTGCCAGCAGCTTAAGGGGGCAGAAGTACTTC.

The gene calls are TRBV6-5 and TRBJ1-2; no clear D gene. The CDR3 runs 14 residues. Germline V gene sequence: CDR1 MNHEY, CDR2 SVGAGI. Trimming cost V 4 bases and J 4 bases, with 13 bases left between them. The chain's CDR3 is CASSLTSGRYGYTF. The CDR3, as DNA: TGTGCCAGCAGTTTAACGTCAGGCCGCTATGGCTACACCTTC.

The gene calls are TRBV18 and TRBJ1-4; D is unclear. Trimming cost V 3 bases and J 8 bases, with 7 bases left between them. Looked up from germline, CDR1 is KGHSH and CDR2 is LQKENI. This CDR3 contains 12 residues. This chain's CDR3 is CASSPRVEKLFF. CDR3 coding DNA: TGTGCCAGCTCACCGCGGGTAGAAAAACTGTTTTTT.

The V call is TRBV7-2, the J call TRBJ2-3, with D maybe TRBD2 (5 bases). V was shortened by 4 bases and J by 3 bases, with 8 bases between the two germline ends. This CDR3 comprises 13 residues. CDR1 and CDR2 from the germline V gene are SGHTA and FQGNSA. In DNA, the CDR3 is TGTGCCAGCAGCTCCCCGGGGACAGATACGCAGTATTTT. Translation gives CASSSPGTDTQYF.

The V and J genes are TRBV6-1 and TRBJ2-2; 12 positions agree with TRBD2. The CDR3 has 16 residues. Losses at the gene ends were 3 bases for V and 5 bases for J; bases not matched to a gene: 4. In germline, CDR1 is MNHNS, CDR2 SASEGT. This chain's CDR3 is CASSELAGGHTGELFF. CDR3 in DNA: TGTGCCAGCAGTGAGCTAGCGGGGGGGCATACCGGGGAGCTGTTTTTT.

The chain carries TRBV28 and TRBJ2-3; the match to TRBD1 covers 7 bases. The CDR3 has 14 amino acids. Germline CDR1 and CDR2: MDHEN and SYDVKM. Trimming at V came to 5 bases and at J to 9 bases, leaving 11 bases not matched to a gene. The CDR3 is CASSPGQAVDTQYF. As DNA, the CDR3 is TGTGCCAGCAGTCCCGGACAGGCGGTCGACACGCAGTATTTT.

The chain joins TRBV30 to TRBJ2-1; 8 bases are a match to TRBD1. Per germline, CDR1 GTSNPN and CDR2 SVGIG (reference sequence). After removal of 1 base from V and 6 bases from J, the junction contained 8 bases not matched to a gene. The CDR3 extends over 15 amino acids. The CDR3 protein is CAWSEGQGFGNEQFF. The DNA of the CDR3 is TGTGCCTGGAGTGAAGGACAGGGATTCGGCAATGAGCAGTTCTTC.

This chain joins TRBV7-2 and TRBJ1-6, with TRBD1 identical over 7 bases. The CDR3 spans 13 residues. Germline V gives CDR1 SGHTA, CDR2 FQGNSA. The J segment lost 6 bases and the V segment lost 6 bases, leaving 2 bases of the junction unmatched. CDR3: CASRGQSNSPLHF. In nucleotides, the CDR3 is TGTGCCAGCAGGGGACAGAGTAATTCACCCCTCCACTTT.

The chain combines TRBV7-2 with TRBJ2-1, with 11 bases that match TRBD2. CDR1 and CDR2 from the germline V gene are SGHTA and FQGNSA. Trimming cost V 5 bases and J 9 bases; bases outside gene matches: 6. The CDR3 sequence is 14 residues long. CDR3 residues: CASSDPSGGLEQFF. The CDR3 DNA follows: TGTGCCAGCAGCGACCCTAGCGGGGGGCTTGAGCAGTTCTTC.